This T cell receptor beta chain was profiled in a study of blood T cell repertoires in COVID-19. Study at large: The United States, Italy and Spain were the sources of the acute and convalescent COVID-19 samples. In each case, the material was cDNA or gDNA derived from T cells, B-cell-depleted T cells, or PBMCs.

From germline, CDR1 is GTSNPN and CDR2 SVGIG (reference sequence). This CDR3 has 12 residues. Trimming took 2 bases from V and 6 from J, leaving 7 bases between them. Authors' analysis steps: Using reference gene primer amplification, nucleated cell counts were estimated. The assay was immunoSEQ multiplex PCR, and TCRdb's table has in-frame clones only and misses some. The DNA gave D and trimming, while V, J and clone size come from that table. The repertoire consists of roughly 260,000 clones, with roughly 85% occurring once and the leading ten covering about 3%. The TCR sequence derives from a woman aged 18 to 35 with acute or convalescent COVID-19. The rearrangement joins TRBV30 to TRBJ2-2, with unresolved D. Sequencing was done on a sample of peripheral blood. In DNA, the CDR3 is TGTGCCTGGAGTTACACCTCCGGGGAGCTGTTTTTT. Its protein product is CAWSYTSGELFF.